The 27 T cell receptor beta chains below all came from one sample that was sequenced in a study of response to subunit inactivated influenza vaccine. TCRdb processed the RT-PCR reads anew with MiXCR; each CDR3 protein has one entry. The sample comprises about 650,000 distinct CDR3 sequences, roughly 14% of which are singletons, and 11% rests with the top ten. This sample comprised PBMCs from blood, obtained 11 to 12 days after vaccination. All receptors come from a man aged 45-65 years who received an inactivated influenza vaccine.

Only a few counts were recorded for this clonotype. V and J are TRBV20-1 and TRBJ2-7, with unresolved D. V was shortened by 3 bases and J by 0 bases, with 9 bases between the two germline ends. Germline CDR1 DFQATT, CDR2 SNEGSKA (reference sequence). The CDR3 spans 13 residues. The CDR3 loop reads CSARASTSYEQYF. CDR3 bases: TGCAGTGCTAGGGCGAGCACCTCCTACGAGCAGTACTTC.

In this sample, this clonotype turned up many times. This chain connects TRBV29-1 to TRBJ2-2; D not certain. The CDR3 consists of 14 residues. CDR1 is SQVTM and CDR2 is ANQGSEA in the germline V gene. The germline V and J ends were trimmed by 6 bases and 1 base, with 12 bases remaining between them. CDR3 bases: TGCAGCGTCGGTGTCGGTTTGAACACCGGGGAGCTGTTTTTT. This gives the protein CSVGVGLNTGELFF.

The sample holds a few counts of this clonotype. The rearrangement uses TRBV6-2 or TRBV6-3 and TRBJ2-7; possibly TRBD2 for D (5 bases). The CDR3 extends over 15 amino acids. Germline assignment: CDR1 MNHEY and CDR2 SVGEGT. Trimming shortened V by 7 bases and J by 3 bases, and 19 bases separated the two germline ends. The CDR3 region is CASKMGNGNYYEQYF. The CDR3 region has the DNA TGTGCCAGCAAAATGGGCAACGGGAATTACTACGAGCAGTACTTC.

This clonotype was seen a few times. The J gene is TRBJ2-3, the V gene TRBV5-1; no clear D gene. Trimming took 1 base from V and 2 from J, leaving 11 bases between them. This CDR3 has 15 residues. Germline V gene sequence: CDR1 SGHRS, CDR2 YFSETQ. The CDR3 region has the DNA TGCGCCAGCAGCTTGTTGAGCGAAAACACAGATACGCAGTATTTT. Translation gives CASSLLSENTDTQYF.

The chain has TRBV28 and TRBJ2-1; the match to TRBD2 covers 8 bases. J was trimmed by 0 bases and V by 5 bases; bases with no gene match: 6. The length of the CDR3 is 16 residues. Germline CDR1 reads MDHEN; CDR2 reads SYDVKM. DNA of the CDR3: TGTGCCAGCAGTAACCCACTAGCGGTCTCCTACAATGAGCAGTTCTTC. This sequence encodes CASSNPLAVSYNEQFF.

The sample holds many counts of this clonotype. This chain's CDR3 is CASRRSLDRADGYTF. As DNA, the CDR3 is TGTGCCAGCAGGCGATCCCTGGACAGGGCTGACGGCTACACCTTC. The chain uses TRBV6-1 and TRBJ1-2; TRBD1 matches at 8 bases. V trimming: 6 bases; J trimming: 8 bases; junction bases outside the gene matches: 14. CDR1 is MNHNS, CDR2 SASEGT, per germline. The CDR3 runs 15 residues.

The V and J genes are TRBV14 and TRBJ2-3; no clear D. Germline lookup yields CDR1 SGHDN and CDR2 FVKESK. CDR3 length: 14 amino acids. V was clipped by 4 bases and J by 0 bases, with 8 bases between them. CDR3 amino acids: CASSPKRSTDTQYF. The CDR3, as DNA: TGTGCCAGCAGCCCGAAGAGAAGCACAGATACGCAGTATTTT.

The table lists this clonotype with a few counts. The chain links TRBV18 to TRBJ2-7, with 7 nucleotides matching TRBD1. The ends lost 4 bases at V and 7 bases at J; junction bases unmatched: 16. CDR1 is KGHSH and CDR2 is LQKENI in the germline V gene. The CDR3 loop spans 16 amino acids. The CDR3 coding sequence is TGTGCCAGCTCACGATCGCAGGGGGATGTTCTGAAGGAGCAGTACTTC. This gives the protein CASSRSQGDVLKEQYF.

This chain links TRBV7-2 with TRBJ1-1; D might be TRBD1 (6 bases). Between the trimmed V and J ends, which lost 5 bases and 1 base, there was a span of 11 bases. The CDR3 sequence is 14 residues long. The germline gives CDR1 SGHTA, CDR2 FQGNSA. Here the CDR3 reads CASSKGHPNTEAFF. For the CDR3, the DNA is TGTGCCAGCAGCAAGGGACACCCGAACACTGAAGCTTTCTTT.

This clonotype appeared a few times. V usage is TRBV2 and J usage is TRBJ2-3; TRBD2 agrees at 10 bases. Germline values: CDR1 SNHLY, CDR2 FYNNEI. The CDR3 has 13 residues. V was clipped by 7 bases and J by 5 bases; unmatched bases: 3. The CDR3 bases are TGTGCCAGCATAGCGGGGGGTGGAGATACGCAGTATTTT. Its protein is CASIAGGGDTQYF.

In DNA form, the CDR3 reads TGTGCCAGCTCACCCCTAGCGGGAGGGGCCTACGAGCAGTACTTC. It is translated as CASSPLAGGAYEQYF. This rearrangement joins TRBV18 to TRBJ2-7, with 12 bases identical to TRBD2. Losses at the gene ends were 3 bases for V and 2 bases for J; bases not matched to a gene: 2. Germline V gene lookup returns CDR1 KGHSH and CDR2 LQKENI. This CDR3 has 15 residues.

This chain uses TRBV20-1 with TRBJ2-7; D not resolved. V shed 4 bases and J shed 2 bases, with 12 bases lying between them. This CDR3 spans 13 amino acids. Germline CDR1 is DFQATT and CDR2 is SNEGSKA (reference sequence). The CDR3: CSAIDPATYEQYF. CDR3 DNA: TGCAGTGCTATAGATCCGGCCACCTACGAGCAGTACTTC.

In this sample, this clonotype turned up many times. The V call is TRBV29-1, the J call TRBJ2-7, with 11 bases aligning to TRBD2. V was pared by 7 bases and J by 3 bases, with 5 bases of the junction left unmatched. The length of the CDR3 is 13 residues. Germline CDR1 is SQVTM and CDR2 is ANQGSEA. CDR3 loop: CSARLAGHYEQYF. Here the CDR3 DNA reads TGCAGCGCCCGACTAGCGGGGCACTACGAGCAGTACTTC.

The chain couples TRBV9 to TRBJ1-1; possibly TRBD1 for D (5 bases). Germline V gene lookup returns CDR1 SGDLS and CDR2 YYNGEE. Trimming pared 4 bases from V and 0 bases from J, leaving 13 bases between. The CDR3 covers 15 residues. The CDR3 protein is CASSPQTAMNTEAFF. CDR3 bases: TGTGCCAGCAGCCCCCAGACAGCGATGAACACTGAAGCTTTCTTT.

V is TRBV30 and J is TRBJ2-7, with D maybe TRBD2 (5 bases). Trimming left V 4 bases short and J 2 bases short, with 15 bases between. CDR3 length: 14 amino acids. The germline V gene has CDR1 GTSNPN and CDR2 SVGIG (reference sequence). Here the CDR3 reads CAWTAVPRTYEQYF. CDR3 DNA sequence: TGTGCCTGGACAGCGGTACCGAGGACCTACGAGCAGTACTTC.

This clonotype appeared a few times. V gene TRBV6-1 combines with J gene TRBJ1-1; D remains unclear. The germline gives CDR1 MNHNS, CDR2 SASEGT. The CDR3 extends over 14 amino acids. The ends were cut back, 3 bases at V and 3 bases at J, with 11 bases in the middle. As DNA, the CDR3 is TGTGCCAGCAGTGAGGCCGGGGTGCACACTGAAGCTTTCTTT. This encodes CASSEAGVHTEAFF.

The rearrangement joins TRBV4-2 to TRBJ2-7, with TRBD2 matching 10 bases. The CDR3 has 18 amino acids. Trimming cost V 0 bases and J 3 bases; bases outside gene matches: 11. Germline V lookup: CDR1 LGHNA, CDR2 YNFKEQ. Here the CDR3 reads CASSQDLFTSGVNYEQYF. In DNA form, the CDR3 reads TGTGCCAGCAGCCAAGATCTTTTCACTAGCGGGGTGAACTACGAGCAGTACTTC.

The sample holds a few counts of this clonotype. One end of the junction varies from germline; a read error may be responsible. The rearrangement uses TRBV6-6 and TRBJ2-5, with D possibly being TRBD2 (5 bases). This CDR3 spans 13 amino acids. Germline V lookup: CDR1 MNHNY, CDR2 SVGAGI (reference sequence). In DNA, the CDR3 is TGTGCCAGCACCTCGGGAACGCAAGTGACCCAGTACTTC. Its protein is CASTSGTQVTQYF.

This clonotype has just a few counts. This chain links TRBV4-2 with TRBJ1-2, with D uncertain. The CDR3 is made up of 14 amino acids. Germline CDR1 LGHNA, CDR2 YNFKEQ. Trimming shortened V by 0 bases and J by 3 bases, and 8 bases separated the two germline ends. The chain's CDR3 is CASSQEERDYGYTF. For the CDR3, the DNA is TGTGCCAGCAGCCAAGAGGAAAGGGACTATGGCTACACCTTC.

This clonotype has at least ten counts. CDR3 nucleotides: TGCGCCAGCAGCGGAGGAACACTGGATACCGGGGAGCTGTTTTTT. This translates into CASSGGTLDTGELFF. The rearrangement uses TRBV5-1 and TRBJ2-2, with D maybe TRBD2 (5 bases). Between the trimmed V and J ends, which lost 4 bases and 5 bases, there was a span of 15 bases. Germline-derived CDR1 and CDR2 are SGHRS and YFSETQ. The length of the CDR3 is 15 residues.

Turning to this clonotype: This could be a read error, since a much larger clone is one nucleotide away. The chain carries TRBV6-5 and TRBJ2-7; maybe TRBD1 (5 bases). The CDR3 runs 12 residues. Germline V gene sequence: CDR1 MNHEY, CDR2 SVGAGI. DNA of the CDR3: TGTTCCAGCAGTGACCCGACAGAAGAGCAGTACTTC. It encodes CSSSDPTEEQYF.

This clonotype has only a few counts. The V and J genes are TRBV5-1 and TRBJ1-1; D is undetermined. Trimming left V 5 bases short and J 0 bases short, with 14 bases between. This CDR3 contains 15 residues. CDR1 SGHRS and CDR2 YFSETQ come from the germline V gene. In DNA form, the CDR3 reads TGCGCCAGCAGGCCTTTGAGTGCCCTGAACACTGAAGCTTTCTTT. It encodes CASRPLSALNTEAFF.

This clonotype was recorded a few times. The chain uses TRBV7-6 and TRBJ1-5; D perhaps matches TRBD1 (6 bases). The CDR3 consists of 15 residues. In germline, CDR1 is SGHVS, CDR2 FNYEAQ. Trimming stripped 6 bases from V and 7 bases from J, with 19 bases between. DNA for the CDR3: TGTGCCAGCAGTCCTGAAAGGGGGTGGGGGCAGCCCCAGCATTTT. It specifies CASSPERGWGQPQHF.

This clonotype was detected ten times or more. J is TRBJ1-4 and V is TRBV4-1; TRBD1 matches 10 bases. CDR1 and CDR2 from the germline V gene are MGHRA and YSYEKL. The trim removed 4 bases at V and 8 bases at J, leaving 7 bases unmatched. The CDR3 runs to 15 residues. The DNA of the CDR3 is TGCGCCAGCAGCCCCCGGGACAGGGGAGGGGAAAAACTGTTTTTT. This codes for CASSPRDRGGEKLFF.

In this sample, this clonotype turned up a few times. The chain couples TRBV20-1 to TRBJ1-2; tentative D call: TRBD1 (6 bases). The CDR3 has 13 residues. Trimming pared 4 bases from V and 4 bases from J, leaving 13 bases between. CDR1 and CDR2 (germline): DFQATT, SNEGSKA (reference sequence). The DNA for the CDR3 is TGCAGTGCTACGGCTCGAGGGGGCTATGGCTACACCTTC. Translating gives CSATARGGYGYTF.

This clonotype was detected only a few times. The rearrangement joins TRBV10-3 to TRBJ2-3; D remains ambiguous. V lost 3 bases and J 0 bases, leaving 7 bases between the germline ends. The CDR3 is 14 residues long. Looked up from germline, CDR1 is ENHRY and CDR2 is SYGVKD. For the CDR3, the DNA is TGTGCCATCAGTGACCGGCCTAGCACAGATACGCAGTATTTT. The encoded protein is CAISDRPSTDTQYF.

Here the CDR3 DNA reads TGCGCCAGCACTTCTAGCGGTGCACCAAGGGAGACCCAGTACTTC. Translating it yields CASTSSGAPRETQYF. The genes are TRBV5-1 and TRBJ2-5, with 7 bases aligning to TRBD2. There are 15 residues in the CDR3. Germline CDR1 SGHRS, CDR2 YFSETQ. V lost 6 bases and J lost 5; bases outside the gene matches: 13.